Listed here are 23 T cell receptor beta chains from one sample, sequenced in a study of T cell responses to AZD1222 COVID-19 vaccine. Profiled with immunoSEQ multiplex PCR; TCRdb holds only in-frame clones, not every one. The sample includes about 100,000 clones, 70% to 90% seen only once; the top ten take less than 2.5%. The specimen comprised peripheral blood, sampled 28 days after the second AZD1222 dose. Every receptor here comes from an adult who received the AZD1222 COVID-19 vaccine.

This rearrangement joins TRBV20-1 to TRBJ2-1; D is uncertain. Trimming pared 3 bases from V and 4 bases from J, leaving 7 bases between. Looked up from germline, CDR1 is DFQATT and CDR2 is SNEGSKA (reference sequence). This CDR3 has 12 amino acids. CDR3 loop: CSASEGYNEQFF. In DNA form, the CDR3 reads TGCAGTGCTAGTGAAGGATACAATGAGCAGTTCTTC.

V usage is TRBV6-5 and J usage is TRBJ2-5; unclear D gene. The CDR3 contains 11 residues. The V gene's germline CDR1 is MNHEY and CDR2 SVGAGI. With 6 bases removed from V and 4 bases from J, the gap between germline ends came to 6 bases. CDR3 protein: CASRALETQYF. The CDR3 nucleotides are TGTGCCAGCAGAGCCCTAGAGACCCAGTACTTC.

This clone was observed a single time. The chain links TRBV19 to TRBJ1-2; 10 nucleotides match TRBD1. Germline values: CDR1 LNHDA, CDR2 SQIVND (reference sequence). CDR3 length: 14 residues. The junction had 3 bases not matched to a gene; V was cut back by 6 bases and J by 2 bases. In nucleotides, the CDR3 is TGTGCCAGTAGACCGGACAGGGGGAACTATGGCTACACCTTC. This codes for CASRPDRGNYGYTF. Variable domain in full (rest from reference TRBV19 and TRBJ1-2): DGGITQSPKYLFRKEGQNVTLSCEQNLNHDAMYWYRQDPGQGLRLIYYSQIVNDFQKGDIAEGYSVSREKKESFPLTVTSAQKNPTAFYLCASRPDRGNYGYTFGSGTRLTVV.

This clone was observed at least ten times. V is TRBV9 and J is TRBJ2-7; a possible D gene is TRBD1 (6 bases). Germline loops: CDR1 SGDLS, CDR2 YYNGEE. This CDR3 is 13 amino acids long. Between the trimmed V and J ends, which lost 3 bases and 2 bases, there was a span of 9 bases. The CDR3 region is CASSAGTTYEQYF. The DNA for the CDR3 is TGTGCCAGCAGCGCGGGGACAACCTACGAGCAGTACTTC.

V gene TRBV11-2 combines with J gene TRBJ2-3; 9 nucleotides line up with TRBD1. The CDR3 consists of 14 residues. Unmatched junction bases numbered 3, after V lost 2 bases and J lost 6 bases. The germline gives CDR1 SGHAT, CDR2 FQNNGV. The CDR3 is CASSLYRGRDTQYF. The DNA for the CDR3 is TGTGCCAGCAGCTTATACAGGGGGCGGGATACGCAGTATTTT.

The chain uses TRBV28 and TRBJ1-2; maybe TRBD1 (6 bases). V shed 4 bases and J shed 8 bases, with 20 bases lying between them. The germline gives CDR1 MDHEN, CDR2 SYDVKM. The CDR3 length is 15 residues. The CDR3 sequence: CASSSNYKGEGGYTF. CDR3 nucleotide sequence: TGTGCCAGCAGTTCAAACTACAAGGGGGAAGGGGGCTACACCTTC.

DNA of the CDR3: TGTGCCAGCAGCCAAGTATACAGCATTACTGGAAACACCATATATTTT. Encoded protein: CASSQVYSITGNTIYF. The chain carries TRBV14 and TRBJ1-3; D ambiguous. The CDR3 has 16 residues. V lost 1 base, J lost 2 bases, and 12 bases lay in between. In germline, CDR1 is SGHDN, CDR2 FVKESK.

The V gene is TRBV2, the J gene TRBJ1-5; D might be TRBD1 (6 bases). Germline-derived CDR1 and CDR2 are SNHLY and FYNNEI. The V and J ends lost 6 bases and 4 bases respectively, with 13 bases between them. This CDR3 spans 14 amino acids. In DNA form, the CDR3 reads TGTGCCAGCAGCAATGACAGGTTTAATCAGCCCCAGCATTTT. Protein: CASSNDRFNQPQHF.

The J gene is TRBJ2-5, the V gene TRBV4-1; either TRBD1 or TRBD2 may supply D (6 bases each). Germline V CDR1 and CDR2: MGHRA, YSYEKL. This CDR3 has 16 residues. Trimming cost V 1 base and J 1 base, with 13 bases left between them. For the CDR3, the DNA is TGCGCCAGCAGCCAAGGTGTCGGGGGCTCCCAAGAGACCCAGTACTTC. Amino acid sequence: CASSQGVGGSQETQYF.

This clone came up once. The CDR3 here is CASMDRGATTIEQYF. CDR3 coding DNA: TGTGCCAGTATGGACAGGGGCGCGACTACAATCGAGCAGTACTTC. The chain combines TRBV19 with TRBJ2-7; 9 bases match TRBD1. The CDR3 length is 15 residues. Losses at the gene ends were 7 bases for V and 6 bases for J; bases not matched to a gene: 13. Germline CDR1 reads LNHDA; CDR2 reads SQIVND (reference sequence).

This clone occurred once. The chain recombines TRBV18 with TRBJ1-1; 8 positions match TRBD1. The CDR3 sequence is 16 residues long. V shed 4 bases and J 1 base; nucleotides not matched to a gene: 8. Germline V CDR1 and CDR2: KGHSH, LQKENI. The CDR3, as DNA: TGTGCCAGCTCACAACGCTGGGACAGGAGGAACACTGAAGCTTTCTTT. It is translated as CASSQRWDRRNTEAFF.

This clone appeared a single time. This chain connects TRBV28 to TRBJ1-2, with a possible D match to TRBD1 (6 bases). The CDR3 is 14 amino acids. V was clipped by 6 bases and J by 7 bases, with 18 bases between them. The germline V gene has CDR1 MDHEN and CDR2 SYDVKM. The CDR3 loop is CASRGEGGLSGYTF. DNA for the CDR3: TGTGCCAGCAGGGGAGAGGGGGGCTTGAGTGGCTACACCTTC.

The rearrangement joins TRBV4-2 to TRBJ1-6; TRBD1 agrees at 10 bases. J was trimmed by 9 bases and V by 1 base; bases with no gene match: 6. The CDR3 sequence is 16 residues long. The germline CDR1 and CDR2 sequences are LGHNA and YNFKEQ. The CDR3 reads CASSQVGTGVGSPLHF. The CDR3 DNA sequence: TGTGCCAGCAGCCAAGTGGGGACAGGGGTAGGTTCACCCCTCCACTTT.

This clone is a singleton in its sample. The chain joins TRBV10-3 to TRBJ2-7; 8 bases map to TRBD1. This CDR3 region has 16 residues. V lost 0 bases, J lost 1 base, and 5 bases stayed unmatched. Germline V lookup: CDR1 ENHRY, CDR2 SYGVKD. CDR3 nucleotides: TGTGCCATCAGTGAGTCCTCGGGGACAGGTTCCTACGAGCAGTACTTC. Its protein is CAISESSGTGSYEQYF.

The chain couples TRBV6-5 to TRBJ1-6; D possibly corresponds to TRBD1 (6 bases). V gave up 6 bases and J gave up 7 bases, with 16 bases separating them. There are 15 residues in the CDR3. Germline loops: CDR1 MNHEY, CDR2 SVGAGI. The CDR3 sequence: CASSDIQGANSPLHF. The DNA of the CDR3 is TGTGCCAGCAGCGACATACAGGGAGCGAATTCACCCCTCCACTTT.

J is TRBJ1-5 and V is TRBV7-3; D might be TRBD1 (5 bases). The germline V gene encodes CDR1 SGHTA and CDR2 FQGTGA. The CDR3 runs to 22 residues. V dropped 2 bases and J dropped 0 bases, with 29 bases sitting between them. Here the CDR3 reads CASSLSLGGSNPYLYSNQPQHF. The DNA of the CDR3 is TGTGCCAGCAGCTTATCTCTTGGGGGATCCAACCCTTATCTATATAGCAATCAGCCCCAGCATTTT.

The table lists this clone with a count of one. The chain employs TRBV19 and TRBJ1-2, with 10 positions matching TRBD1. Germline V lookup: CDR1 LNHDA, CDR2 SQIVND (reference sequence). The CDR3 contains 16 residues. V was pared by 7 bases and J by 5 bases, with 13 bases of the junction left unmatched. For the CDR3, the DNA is TGTGCCAGTACCAATACCCGACAGGGGGCCTTTTATGGCTACACCTTC. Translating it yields CASTNTRQGAFYGYTF. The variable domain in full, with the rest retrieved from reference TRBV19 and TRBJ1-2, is DGGITQSPKYLFRKEGQNVTLSCEQNLNHDAMYWYRQDPGQGLRLIYYSQIVNDFQKGDIAEGYSVSREKKESFPLTVTSAQKNPTAFYLCASTNTRQGAFYGYTFGSGTRLTVV.

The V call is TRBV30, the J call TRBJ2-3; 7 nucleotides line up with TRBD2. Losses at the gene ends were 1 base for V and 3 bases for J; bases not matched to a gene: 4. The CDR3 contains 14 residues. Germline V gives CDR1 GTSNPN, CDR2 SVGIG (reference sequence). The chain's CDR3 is CAWSEGRETDTQYF. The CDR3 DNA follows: TGTGCCTGGAGTGAGGGGCGGGAGACAGATACGCAGTATTTT.

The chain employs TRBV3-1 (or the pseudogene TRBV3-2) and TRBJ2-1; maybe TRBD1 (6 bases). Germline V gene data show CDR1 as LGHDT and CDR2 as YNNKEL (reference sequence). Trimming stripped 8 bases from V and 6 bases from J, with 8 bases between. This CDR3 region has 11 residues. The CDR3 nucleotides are TGTGCCAGCTCCAGGGGCAATGAGCAGTTCTTC. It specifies CASSRGNEQFF.

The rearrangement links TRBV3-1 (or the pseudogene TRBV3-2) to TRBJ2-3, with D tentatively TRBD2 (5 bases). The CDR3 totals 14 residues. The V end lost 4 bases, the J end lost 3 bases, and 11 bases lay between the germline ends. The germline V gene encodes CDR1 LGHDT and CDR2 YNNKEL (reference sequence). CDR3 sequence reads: CASSPELVTDTQYF. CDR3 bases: TGTGCCAGCAGCCCCGAACTAGTAACAGATACGCAGTATTTT.

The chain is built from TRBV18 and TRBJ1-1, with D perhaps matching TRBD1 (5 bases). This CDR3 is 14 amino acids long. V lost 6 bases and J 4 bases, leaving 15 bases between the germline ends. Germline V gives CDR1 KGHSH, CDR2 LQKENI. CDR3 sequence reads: CASSRQNRITEAFF. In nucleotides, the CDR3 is TGTGCCAGCTCCCGACAGAACAGGATCACTGAAGCTTTCTTT.

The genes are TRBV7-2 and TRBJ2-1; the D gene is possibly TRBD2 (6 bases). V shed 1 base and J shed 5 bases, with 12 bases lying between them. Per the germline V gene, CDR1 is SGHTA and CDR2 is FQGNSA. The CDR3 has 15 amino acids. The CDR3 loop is CASSLDLGGHNEQFF. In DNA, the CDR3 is TGTGCCAGCAGCTTAGATCTGGGAGGTCACAATGAGCAGTTCTTC.

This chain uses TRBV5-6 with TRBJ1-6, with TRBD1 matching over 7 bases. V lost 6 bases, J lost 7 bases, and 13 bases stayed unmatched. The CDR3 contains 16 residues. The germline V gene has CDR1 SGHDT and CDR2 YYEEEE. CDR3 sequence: CASMMGPTGKNSPLHF. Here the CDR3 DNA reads TGTGCCAGCATGATGGGCCCGACAGGGAAGAATTCACCCCTCCACTTT.